The T cell receptor (beta chain) under discussion was sequenced for a study of beta chain features in type 1 diabetes. Study observations and caveats: Shortening that was moderate but significant affected the TCRB CDR3s of Type 1 diabetes patients in all four CD4+ subsets.

Since all of the isolated RNA was reverse transcribed, expressed TCRB transcripts were what got sequenced. Clones were read by immunoSEQ multiplex PCR, and TCRdb kept only the in-frame ones, dropping some. This sample has 600,000 to 750,000 clones; 12% occur once, and the top ten carry about 0.11%. The CDR3 runs to 15 residues. Germline V gene lookup returns CDR1 LGHNT and CDR2 FRNRAP. The V and J ends lost 3 bases and 0 bases respectively, with 6 bases between them. On this clone: Its antigen is as yet unknown.

The origin of this receptor is a young man with type 1 diabetes. Sequenced material: naive CD4+ T cells from blood. The chain joins TRBV12-5 to TRBJ1-6; D is unresolved. The CDR3 DNA is TGTGCTAGTGGTTTCGAGAGCTCCTATAATTCACCCCTCCACTTT. Protein sequence: CASGFESSYNSPLHF. The full variable domain, with the rest looked up from reference TRBV12-5 and TRBJ1-6, is DARVTQTPRHKVTEMGQEVTMRCQPILGHNTVFWYRQTMMQGLELLAYFRNRAPLDDSGMPKDRFSAEMPDATLATLKIQPSEPRDSAVYFCASGFESSYNSPLHFGNGTRLTVT.